One and the same sample provided the 3 T cell receptor beta chains below, sequenced in a study of identical twins. TCRdb ran MiXCR on the 5' RACE reads and lists one entry per CDR3 protein. The sample holds some 1,700,000 distinct CDR3 sequences, roughly a third seen once. The source material was cord blood. All receptors come from a newborn girl in good health.

The rearrangement links TRBV28 to TRBJ2-7; 11 nucleotides agree with TRBD2. The CDR3 is 15 amino acids. The ends lost 8 bases at V and 0 bases at J; junction bases unmatched: 6. Germline-derived CDR1 and CDR2 are MDHEN and SYDVKM. The CDR3 here is CASYLAGGHSYEQYF. The CDR3 DNA reads TGTGCCAGCTATTTAGCGGGAGGGCACTCCTACGAGCAGTACTTC. Full variable domain (rest looked up from reference TRBV28 and TRBJ2-7): DVKVTQSSRYLVKRTGEKVFLECVQDMDHENMFWYRQDPGLGLRLIYFSYDVKMKEKGDIPEGYSVSREKKERFSLILESASTNQTSMYLCASYLAGGHSYEQYFGPGTRLTVT.

About this clonotype itself: Likely a read error: the CDR3 ends without its conserved phenylalanine or tryptophan. The chain employs TRBV28 and TRBJ2-7; 11 nucleotides match TRBD2. V lost 6 bases to trimming and J lost 0 bases; unmatched junction nucleotides: 10. Germline V gene lookup returns CDR1 MDHEN and CDR2 SYDVKM. The CDR3 has 17 residues. The CDR3: CASSPKGLAVYSYEQYL. In nucleotides, the CDR3 is TGTGCCAGCAGCCCAAAGGGACTAGCGGTTTACTCCTACGAGCAGTACTTA.

This clonotype was counted many times. The CDR3 protein is CAISGQGTNYGYTF. In DNA, the CDR3 is TGTGCCATCAGTGGACAGGGAACTAACTATGGCTACACCTTC. The chain combines TRBV10-3 with TRBJ1-2, with 7 bases lining up with TRBD1. V shed 4 bases, J shed 0 bases, and the junction held 2 bases outside the gene matches. The CDR3 consists of 14 residues. The germline CDR1 and CDR2 sequences are ENHRY and SYGVKD.